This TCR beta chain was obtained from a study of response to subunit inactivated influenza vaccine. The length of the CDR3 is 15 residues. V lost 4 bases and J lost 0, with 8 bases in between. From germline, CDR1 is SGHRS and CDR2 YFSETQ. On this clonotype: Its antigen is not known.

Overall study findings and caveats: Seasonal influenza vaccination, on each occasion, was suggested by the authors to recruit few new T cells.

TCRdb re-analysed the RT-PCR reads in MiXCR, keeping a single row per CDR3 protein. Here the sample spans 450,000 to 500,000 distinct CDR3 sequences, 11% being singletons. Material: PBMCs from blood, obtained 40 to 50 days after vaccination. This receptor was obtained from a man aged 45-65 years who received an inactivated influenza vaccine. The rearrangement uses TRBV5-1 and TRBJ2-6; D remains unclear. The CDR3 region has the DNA TGCGCCAGCAGCACGCTATTCTCTGGGGCCAACGTCCTGACTTTC. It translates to CASSTLFSGANVLTF.